The entry below describes one TCR beta chain. Sequenced by immunoSEQ multiplex PCR; TCRdb stores in-frame clones only, minus some. Of about 280,000 clones listed, about 89% are singletons. The sample comes from a study of blood T cell repertoires in COVID-19. This CDR3 region has 16 residues. V lost 2 bases and J 2 bases, leaving 13 bases between the germline ends. Germline loops: CDR1 MNHEY, CDR2 SVGAGI. Sequenced sample: peripheral blood. This receptor was identified in a middle-aged man with acute or convalescent COVID-19. The V gene is TRBV6-5, the J gene TRBJ2-1; perhaps TRBD2 as D (6 bases). The CDR3 sequence is CASSYAGTQAYNEQFF. CDR3 nucleotides: TGTGCCAGCAGTTACGCCGGGACTCAAGCCTACAATGAGCAGTTCTTC.